This entry features one T cell receptor beta chain sequence. The data originate from a study of blood T cell repertoires in COVID-19. Turning to the study itself: From T cells, B-cell-depleted T cells, or PBMCs came the material, which was cDNA or gDNA.

How the authors handled the data: Estimates of nucleated cell counts were drawn from the amplification of reference gene primers. Assay used: immunoSEQ multiplex PCR; TCRdb lists only in-frame clones, some missing. The V and J calls and clone size were taken over from that table, and D and trimming were inferred from the DNA. The profile shows approximately 270,000 clones, about 90% of them singletons. Participants came from some 23 US areas, aged roughly 18 to 95 years. Cohort placement rested on clinical history that participants reported themselves. Sequencing was carried out using PBMCs or T cells enriched from blood (not recorded which). The sequence derives from a woman in her thirties with acute COVID-19.

The chain's CDR3 is CASSLDRGGDTQYF. The CDR3, as DNA: TGTGCCAGCAGCTTGGACAGGGGTGGAGATACGCAGTATTTT. V is TRBV7-2 and J is TRBJ2-3; 9 nucleotides match TRBD1. The CDR3 totals 14 residues. V lost 3 bases, J lost 5 bases, and 3 bases stayed unmatched. Germline V lookup: CDR1 SGHTA, CDR2 FQGNSA.